Each of the 25 T cell receptor beta chains below was sequenced from the same sample in a study of PD-L1 blockade in urothelial cancer. The protocol was immunoSEQ multiplex PCR, while the TCRdb copy is restricted to in-frame clones and leaves out a portion. This sample has more than 75,000 clones, with 90% found just once. Sample: PBMCs, taken around atezolizumab (anti-PD-L1) treatment. These TCRs come from a man between 60 and 75 years old with urothelial cancer.

This rearrangement joins TRBV28 to TRBJ2-1; D is uncertain. The V end was cut by 2 bases, the J end by 3 bases, with 14 bases between. The CDR3 spans 16 residues. The germline V gene has CDR1 MDHEN and CDR2 SYDVKM. CDR3 sequence: CASSLPRLKDYNEQFF. Written as DNA, the CDR3 is TGTGCCAGCAGTTTACCCCGACTCAAAGACTACAATGAGCAGTTCTTC.

This clone was picked up a small number of times. V is TRBV4-2 and J is TRBJ2-7; possible D gene TRBD1, 6 bases. CDR1 and CDR2 from the germline V gene are LGHNA and YNFKEQ. The CDR3 is made up of 15 amino acids. Deletions cut 1 base from V and 4 bases from J, with 14 bases between. The chain's CDR3 is CASSQGGQGLYEQYF. In DNA, the CDR3 is TGTGCCAGCAGCCAAGGCGGTCAGGGGCTGTACGAGCAGTACTTC.

V gene TRBV4-3 combines with J gene TRBJ2-3; the match to TRBD1 covers 8 bases. The V gene's germline CDR1 is LGHNA and CDR2 YSLEER. Losses at the gene ends were 3 bases for V and 6 bases for J; bases not matched to a gene: 2. The CDR3 is 13 residues long. DNA of the CDR3: TGCGCCAGCAGCCAGAACAGGGGGGATACGCAGTATTTT. Its translation: CASSQNRGDTQYF.

This chain links TRBV2 with TRBJ1-4, with 7 bases lining up with TRBD1. CDR3 length equals 15 residues. Germline trimming cut 4 bases from V and 2 bases from J; bases unmatched to any gene: 4. The germline V gene encodes CDR1 SNHLY and CDR2 FYNNEI. The CDR3 nucleotides are TGTGCCAGCAGTGGACAGGGCGGGACTAATGAAAAACTGTTTTTT. Its protein product is CASSGQGGTNEKLFF.

The chain joins TRBV4-2 to TRBJ2-5; D ambiguous. In germline, CDR1 is LGHNA, CDR2 YNFKEQ. The CDR3 loop spans 14 amino acids. V was trimmed by 0 bases and J by 6 bases, leaving 11 bases between them. CDR3 DNA sequence: TGTGCCAGCAGCCAAGAAGCGATAGAAAAGACCCAGTACTTC. It specifies CASSQEAIEKTQYF.

The J gene is TRBJ2-4, the V gene TRBV5-1, with 8 bases lining up with TRBD2. Germline CDR1 SGHRS, CDR2 YFSETQ. This CDR3 spans 16 amino acids. V was clipped by 0 bases and J by 8 bases; unmatched bases: 10. CDR3 sequence: CASSLARRHGGDIQYF. The CDR3 nucleotides are TGCGCCAGCAGCTTGGCCCGGAGACACGGGGGGGACATTCAGTACTTC. Complete variable domain (other parts from reference TRBV5-1 and TRBJ2-4): KAGVTQTPRYLIKTRGQQVTLSCSPISGHRSVSWYQQTPGQGLQFLFEYFSETQRNKGNFPGRFSGRQFSNSRSEMNVSTLELGDSALYLCASSLARRHGGDIQYFGAGTRLSVL.

The sample holds a few counts of this clone. The chain carries TRBV27 and TRBJ2-7; TRBD1 is a possible D gene (6 bases). The CDR3 extends over 14 amino acids. Germline values: CDR1 MNHEY, CDR2 SMNVEV (reference sequence). Deletions cut 7 bases from V and 4 bases from J, with 17 bases between. In DNA form, the CDR3 reads TGTGCCAGCATTGATACTAGAGGGGGTTACGAGCAGTACTTC. The encoded protein is CASIDTRGGYEQYF.

V is TRBV15 and J is TRBJ1-1, with D possibly being TRBD1 (6 bases). The germline V gene encodes CDR1 LNHNV and CDR2 YYDKDF (reference sequence). The CDR3 contains 15 residues. Trimming took 3 bases from V and 1 from J, leaving 12 bases between them. The CDR3 nucleotides read TGTGCCACCAGCAGCCTGACAGGACCGAACACTGAAGCTTTCTTT. It encodes CATSSLTGPNTEAFF. The variable domain in full, completed from reference TRBV15 and TRBJ1-1, reads DAMVIQNPRYQVTQFGKPVTLSCSQTLNHNVMYWYQQKSSQAPKLLFHYYDKDFNNEADTPDNFQSRRPNTSFCFLDIRSPGLGDTAMYLCATSSLTGPNTEAFFGQGTRLTVV.

This chain joins TRBV19 and TRBJ2-3; 13 bases match TRBD2. Germline CDR1 reads LNHDA; CDR2 reads SQIVND (reference sequence). This CDR3 contains 18 residues. The trim removed 5 bases at V and 2 bases at J, leaving 10 bases unmatched. The CDR3 DNA follows: TGTGCCAGTAGTCCGGGGACTAGCGGGGCTAGATTCACAGATACGCAGTATTTT. It specifies CASSPGTSGARFTDTQYF.

The chain carries TRBV5-1 and TRBJ2-5; tentatively, D is TRBD2 (6 bases). The CDR3 extends over 14 amino acids. V was clipped by 0 bases and J by 4 bases, with 10 bases between them. Germline V gene sequence: CDR1 SGHRS, CDR2 YFSETQ. CDR3 DNA sequence: TGCGCCAGCAGCTTGGAGGGGCGGGGAGAGACCCAGTACTTC. It encodes CASSLEGRGETQYF.

The CDR3 loop reads CVCSDARGEKLFF. The CDR3 bases are TGTGTTTGCTCAGACGCCCGGGGTGAAAAACTGTTTTTT. This chain joins TRBV5-4 and TRBJ1-4; no firm D call. The CDR3 is 13 amino acids. Germline CDR1 and CDR2: SGHNT and YYREEE (reference sequence). Filled out from reference TRBV5-4 and TRBJ1-4, the complete variable domain reads ETGVTQSPTHLIKTRGQQVTLRCSSQSGHNTVSWYQQALGQGPQFIFQYYREEENGRGNFPPRFSGLQFPNYSSELNVNALELDDSALYLCVCSDARGEKLFFGSGTQLSVL.

The chain has TRBV5-1 and TRBJ2-7; D ambiguous. Germline assignment: CDR1 SGHRS and CDR2 YFSETQ. V lost 2 bases to trimming and J lost 0 bases, with 12 bases between them. The CDR3 runs to 15 residues. The chain's CDR3 is CASSFVERSSYEQYF. In nucleotides, the CDR3 is TGCGCCAGCAGCTTCGTTGAGAGAAGCTCCTACGAGCAGTACTTC.

The J gene is TRBJ2-7, the V gene TRBV2; D is ambiguous. The CDR3 is made up of 12 amino acids. Germline-derived CDR1 and CDR2 are SNHLY and FYNNEI. V was trimmed by 3 bases and J by 2 bases, leaving 5 bases between them. The CDR3 region has the DNA TGTGCCAGCAGTGATCAAACCTACGAGCAGTACTTC. This sequence encodes CASSDQTYEQYF.

Written as DNA, the CDR3 is TGTGCCAGCAGTTTATCGAGCGGGGATCAGCCCCAGCATTTT. Translating it yields CASSLSSGDQPQHF. The chain combines TRBV28 with TRBJ1-5; D gene unclear. The germline V gene has CDR1 MDHEN and CDR2 SYDVKM. The CDR3 totals 14 residues. V shed 1 base and J shed 5 bases, with 9 bases lying between them.

V gene TRBV2 combines with J gene TRBJ2-1, with TRBD2 matching 11 bases. V shed 6 bases and J 0 bases; nucleotides not matched to a gene: 13. The germline V gene has CDR1 SNHLY and CDR2 FYNNEI. This CDR3 spans 19 amino acids. The CDR3 reads CASSGGGTSGQSSYNEQFF. Here the CDR3 DNA reads TGTGCCAGCAGCGGCGGCGGGACTAGCGGCCAGAGCTCCTACAATGAGCAGTTCTTC.

The chain has TRBV20-1 and TRBJ1-2, with unresolved D. This CDR3 contains 10 residues. The V gene's germline CDR1 is DFQATT and CDR2 SNEGSKA (reference sequence). V gave up 6 bases and J gave up 3 bases, with 5 bases separating them. The CDR3 nucleotides are TGCAGTGCAGCTTACTATGGCTACACCTTC. Translation: CSAAYYGYTF.

The chain links TRBV18 to TRBJ2-1; the match to TRBD2 covers 9 bases. Trimming removed 5 bases from V and 4 bases from J; junction bases left unmatched: 12. Germline CDR1 KGHSH, CDR2 LQKENI. CDR3 length: 17 amino acids. Written as DNA, the CDR3 is TGTGCCAGCTCAACCAATGGCGGGAGGGATACGTACAATGAGCAGTTCTTC. This codes for CASSTNGGRDTYNEQFF.

The V gene is TRBV10-3, the J gene TRBJ1-2; tentative D call: TRBD1 (5 bases). The CDR3 sequence is 15 residues long. Germline V lookup: CDR1 ENHRY, CDR2 SYGVKD. V dropped 2 bases and J dropped 7 bases, with 17 bases sitting between them. The CDR3 DNA reads as TGTGCCATCAGTGAGGACGGCAGGGTGAGGTCTGGCTACACCTTC. This translates into CAISEDGRVRSGYTF.

The chain is built from TRBV18 and TRBJ1-1; possibly TRBD1 for D (6 bases). The CDR3 runs 13 residues. V was pared by 4 bases and J by 2 bases, with 8 bases between. CDR1 is KGHSH and CDR2 is LQKENI in the germline V gene. The CDR3 sequence is CASSQDRNTEAFF. DNA for the CDR3: TGTGCCAGCTCACAGGACAGAAACACTGAAGCTTTCTTT.

The rearrangement joins TRBV28 to TRBJ2-7, with D hard to call. This CDR3 is 12 amino acids long. V was shortened by 7 bases and J by 1 base, with 8 bases between the two germline ends. Germline loops: CDR1 MDHEN, CDR2 SYDVKM. CDR3 protein: CASTAGSYEQYF. The CDR3 nucleotides read TGTGCCAGCACGGCAGGATCCTACGAGCAGTACTTC. The complete variable domain, with remaining parts taken from reference TRBV28 and TRBJ2-7, reads DVKVTQSSRYLVKRTGEKVFLECVQDMDHENMFWYRQDPGLGLRLIYFSYDVKMKEKGDIPEGYSVSREKKERFSLILESASTNQTSMYLCASTAGSYEQYFGPGTRLTVT.

This chain uses TRBV25-1 with TRBJ2-7; D is unclear. V dropped 3 bases and J dropped 0 bases, with 6 bases sitting between them. Germline V gene sequence: CDR1 MGHDK, CDR2 SYGVNS. The CDR3 contains 13 residues. This CDR3 is CASSERSSYEQYF. The CDR3 nucleotides read TGTGCCAGCAGTGAGAGGAGCTCCTACGAGCAGTACTTC.

The rearrangement joins TRBV23-1 to TRBJ2-3; 9 bases fit TRBD2. TRBV23-1 is identified as an open reading frame with a role that is uncertain. This CDR3 has 18 amino acids. Trimming at V came to 3 bases and at J to 2 bases, leaving 12 bases not matched to a gene. The CDR3 reads CASSHLTVAGAHTDTQYF. CDR3 nucleotides: TGCGCCAGCAGTCACCTCACAGTAGCGGGGGCACACACAGATACGCAGTATTTT.

Here the CDR3 DNA reads TGTGCCAGCAGCTTAGGCGGGGGGGGGAATCAGCCCCAGCATTTT. This gives the protein CASSLGGGGNQPQHF. This chain connects TRBV7-2 to TRBJ1-5; tentative D call: TRBD1 (5 bases). This CDR3 region has 15 residues. CDR1 SGHTA and CDR2 FQGNSA come from the germline V gene. V was shortened by 1 base and J by 4 bases, with 11 bases between the two germline ends.

The chain recombines TRBV19 with TRBJ2-1; D may be TRBD2 (6 bases). Germline V gene data show CDR1 as LNHDA and CDR2 as SQIVND (reference sequence). The V gene lost 6 bases and the J gene lost 0 bases, with 12 bases spanning the gap. The CDR3 is 15 amino acids. CDR3 amino acids: CASRVGSVSYNEQFF. The CDR3 DNA reads TGTGCCAGTAGAGTCGGGAGTGTCTCCTACAATGAGCAGTTCTTC.

The chain couples TRBV13 to TRBJ2-2, with 8 bases lining up with TRBD1. The germline V gene encodes CDR1 PRHDT and CDR2 FYEKMQ (reference sequence). J gave up 6 bases and V 3 bases, and 3 bases lay outside the gene matches. This CDR3 is 14 amino acids long. The CDR3 loop reads CASSFYRGAGELFF. DNA of the CDR3: TGTGCCAGCAGCTTTTACAGGGGGGCCGGGGAGCTGTTTTTT.